This TCR beta chain appears in the sequencing data of a study of T cells in Graves' hyperthyroidism and ophthalmopathy. Findings and caveats of the study: Researchers found most expanded thyroid clonotypes above 0.001 in blood as well.

Researchers took RNA transcripts and amplified the TCR beta CDR3 regions from them. HTBI primers were the set used in a first-round RT-PCR of the TCR CDR3. TCRdb used MiXCR to reprocess the multiplex PCR reads, holding one entry per CDR3 protein. The sample consists of about 210,000 distinct CDR3 sequences, about a sixth of them appearing once. The study left out patients who had uncontrolled infection, other autoimmune disease, pregnancy or lactation. As for this clonotype: Its cognate antigen is unknown.

Trimming removed 8 bases at V and 2 bases at J, with 21 bases between. The CDR3 extends over 15 amino acids. Germline values: CDR1 GTSNPN, CDR2 SVGIG (reference sequence). V and J are TRBV30 and TRBJ1-2, with TRBD1 as a possible D gene (6 bases). The sequenced sample consisted of blood. The receptor comes from a man aged 40-50 years with Graves' hyperthyroidism. This CDR3 reads CAGTGGPYGNYGYTF. In nucleotides, the CDR3 is TGTGCCGGGACGGGGGGGCCGTACGGGAACTATGGCTACACCTTC.